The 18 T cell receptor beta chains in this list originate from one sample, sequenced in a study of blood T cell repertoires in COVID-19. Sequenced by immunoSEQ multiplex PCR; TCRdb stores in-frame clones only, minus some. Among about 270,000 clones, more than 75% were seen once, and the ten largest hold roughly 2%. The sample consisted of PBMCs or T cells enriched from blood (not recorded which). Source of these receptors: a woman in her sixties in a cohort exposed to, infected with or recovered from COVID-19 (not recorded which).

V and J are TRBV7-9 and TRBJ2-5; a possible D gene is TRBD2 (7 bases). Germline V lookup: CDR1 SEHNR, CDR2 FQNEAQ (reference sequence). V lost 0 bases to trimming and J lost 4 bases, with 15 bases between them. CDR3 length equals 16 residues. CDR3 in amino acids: CASSLAAGGRTETQYF. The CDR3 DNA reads TGTGCCAGCAGCTTAGCGGCCGGGGGGCGCACAGAGACCCAGTACTTC.

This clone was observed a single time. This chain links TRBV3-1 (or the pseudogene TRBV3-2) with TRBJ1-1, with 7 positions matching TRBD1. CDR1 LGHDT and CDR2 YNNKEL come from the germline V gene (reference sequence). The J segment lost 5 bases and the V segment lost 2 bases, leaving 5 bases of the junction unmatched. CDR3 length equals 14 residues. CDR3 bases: TGTGCCAGCAGCCAAAGCCGCAGGGGGACTGAAGCTTTCTTT. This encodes CASSQSRRGTEAFF.

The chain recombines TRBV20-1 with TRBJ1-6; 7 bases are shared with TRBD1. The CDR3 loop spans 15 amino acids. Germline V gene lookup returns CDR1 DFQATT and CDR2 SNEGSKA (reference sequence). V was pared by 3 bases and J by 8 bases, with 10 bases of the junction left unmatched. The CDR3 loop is CSASLQGWEDSPLHF. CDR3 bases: TGCAGTGCTAGTTTACAGGGGTGGGAAGATTCACCCCTCCACTTT.

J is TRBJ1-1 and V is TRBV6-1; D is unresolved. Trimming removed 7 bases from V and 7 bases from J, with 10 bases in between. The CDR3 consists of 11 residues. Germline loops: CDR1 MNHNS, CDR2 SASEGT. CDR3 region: CASTDWVEAFF. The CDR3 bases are TGTGCCAGCACCGACTGGGTTGAAGCTTTCTTT.

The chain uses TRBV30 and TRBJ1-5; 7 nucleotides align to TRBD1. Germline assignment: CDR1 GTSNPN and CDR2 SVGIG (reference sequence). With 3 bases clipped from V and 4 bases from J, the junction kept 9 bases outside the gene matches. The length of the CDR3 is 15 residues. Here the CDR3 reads CAWRSTTGQNQPQHF. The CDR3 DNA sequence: TGTGCCTGGAGGAGCACTACGGGACAGAATCAGCCCCAGCATTTT.

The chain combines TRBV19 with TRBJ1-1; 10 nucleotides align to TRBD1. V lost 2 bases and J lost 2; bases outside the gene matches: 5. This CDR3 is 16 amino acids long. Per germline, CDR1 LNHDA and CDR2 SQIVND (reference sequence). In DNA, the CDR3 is TGTGCCAGTAGTATATGGGACAGGGGCATAAACACTGAAGCTTTCTTT. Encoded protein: CASSIWDRGINTEAFF.

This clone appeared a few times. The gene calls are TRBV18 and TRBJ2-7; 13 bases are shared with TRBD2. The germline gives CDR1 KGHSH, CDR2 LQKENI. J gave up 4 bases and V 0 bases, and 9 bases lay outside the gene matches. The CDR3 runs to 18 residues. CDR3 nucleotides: TGTGCCAGCTCACCACCCCTTGGACTAGCGGGAGCTGGGTACGAGCAGTACTTC. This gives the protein CASSPPLGLAGAGYEQYF. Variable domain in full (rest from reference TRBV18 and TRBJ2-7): NAGVMQNPRHLVRRRGQEARLRCSPMKGHSHVYWYRQLPEEGLKFMVYLQKENIIDESGMPKERFSAEFPKEGPSILRIQQVVRGDSAAYFCASSPPLGLAGAGYEQYFGPGTRLTVT.

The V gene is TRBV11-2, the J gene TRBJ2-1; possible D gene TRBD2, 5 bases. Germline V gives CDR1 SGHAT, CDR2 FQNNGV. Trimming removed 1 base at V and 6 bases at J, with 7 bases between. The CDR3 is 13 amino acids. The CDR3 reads CASSLGLANEQFF. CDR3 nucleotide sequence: TGTGCCAGCAGCTTAGGTCTAGCCAATGAGCAGTTCTTC. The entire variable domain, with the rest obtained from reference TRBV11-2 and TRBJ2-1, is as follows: EAGVAQSPRYKIIEKRQSVAFWCNPISGHATLYWYQQILGQGPKLLIQFQNNGVVDDSQLPKDRFSAERLKGVDSTLKIQPAKLEDSAVYLCASSLGLANEQFFGPGTRLTVL.

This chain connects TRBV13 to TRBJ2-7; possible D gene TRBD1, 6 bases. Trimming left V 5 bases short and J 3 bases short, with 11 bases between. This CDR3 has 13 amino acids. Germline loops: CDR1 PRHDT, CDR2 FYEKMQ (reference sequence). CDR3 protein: CASSETRGYEQYF. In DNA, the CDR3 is TGTGCCAGCAGCGAAACCAGGGGCTACGAGCAGTACTTC.

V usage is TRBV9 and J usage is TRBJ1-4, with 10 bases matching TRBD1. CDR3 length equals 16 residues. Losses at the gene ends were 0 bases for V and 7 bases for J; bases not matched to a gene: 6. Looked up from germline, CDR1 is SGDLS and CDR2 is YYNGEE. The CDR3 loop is CASSVDGGQGSEKLFF. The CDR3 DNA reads TGTGCCAGCAGCGTAGATGGGGGACAGGGGAGTGAAAAACTGTTTTTT.

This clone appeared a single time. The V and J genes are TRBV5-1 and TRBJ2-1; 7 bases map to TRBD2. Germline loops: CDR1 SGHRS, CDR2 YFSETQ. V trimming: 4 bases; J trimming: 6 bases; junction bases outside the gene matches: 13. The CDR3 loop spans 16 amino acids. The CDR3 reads CASSRRGGPQLNEQFF. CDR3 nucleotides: TGCGCCAGCAGCCGCCGCGGGGGTCCCCAACTCAATGAGCAGTTCTTC.

The CDR3 nucleotides read TGCGCCAGCAGCAAACTCGACAGGACGGGAGGCGAGACCCAGTACTTC. Its translation: CASSKLDRTGGETQYF. J is TRBJ2-5 and V is TRBV5-1; D is perhaps TRBD2 (7 bases). V dropped 4 bases and J dropped 5 bases, with 21 bases sitting between them. This CDR3 has 16 residues. CDR1 is SGHRS, CDR2 YFSETQ, per germline.

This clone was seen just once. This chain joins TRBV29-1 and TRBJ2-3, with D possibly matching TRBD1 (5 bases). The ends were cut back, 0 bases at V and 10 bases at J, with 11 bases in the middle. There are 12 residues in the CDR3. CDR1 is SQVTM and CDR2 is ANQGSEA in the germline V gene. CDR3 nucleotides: TGCAGCGTTGAAGAAGGGGCAAGTGCGCAGTATTTT. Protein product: CSVEEGASAQYF.

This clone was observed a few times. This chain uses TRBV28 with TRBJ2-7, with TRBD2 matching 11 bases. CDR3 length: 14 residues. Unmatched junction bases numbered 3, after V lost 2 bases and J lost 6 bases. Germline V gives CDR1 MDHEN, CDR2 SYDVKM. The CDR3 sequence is CASSLTSGSREQYF. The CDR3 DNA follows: TGTGCCAGCAGTTTAACTAGCGGGAGTCGCGAGCAGTACTTC.

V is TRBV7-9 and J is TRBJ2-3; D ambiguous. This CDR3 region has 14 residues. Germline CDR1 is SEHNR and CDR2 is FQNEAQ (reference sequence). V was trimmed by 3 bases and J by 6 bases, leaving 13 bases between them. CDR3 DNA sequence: TGTGCCAGCAGCTTCCTTCTAGACTCGGATACGCAGTATTTT. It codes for CASSFLLDSDTQYF. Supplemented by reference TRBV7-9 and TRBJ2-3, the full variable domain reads DTGVSQNPRHKITKRGQNVTFRCDPISEHNRLYWYRQTLGQGPEFLTYFQNEAQLEKSRLLSDRFSAERPKGSFSTLEIQRTEQGDSAMYLCASSFLLDSDTQYFGPGTRLTVL.

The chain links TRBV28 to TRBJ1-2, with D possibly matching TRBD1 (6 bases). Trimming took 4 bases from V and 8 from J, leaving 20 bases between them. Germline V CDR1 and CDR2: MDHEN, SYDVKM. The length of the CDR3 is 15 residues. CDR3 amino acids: CASSSSRGRNQGYTF. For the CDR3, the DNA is TGTGCCAGCAGTTCATCCAGGGGACGAAACCAGGGCTACACCTTC.

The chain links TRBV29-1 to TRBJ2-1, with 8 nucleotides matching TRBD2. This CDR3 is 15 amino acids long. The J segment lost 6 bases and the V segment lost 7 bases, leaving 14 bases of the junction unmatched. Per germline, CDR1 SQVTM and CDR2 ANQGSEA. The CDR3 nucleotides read TGCAGCGGCCTTCTCGGGACTAGTTTTGGCAATGAGCAGTTCTTC. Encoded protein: CSGLLGTSFGNEQFF.

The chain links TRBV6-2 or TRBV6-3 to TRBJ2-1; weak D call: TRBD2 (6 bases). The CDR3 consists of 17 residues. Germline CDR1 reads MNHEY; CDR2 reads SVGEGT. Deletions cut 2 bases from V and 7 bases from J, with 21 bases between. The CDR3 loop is CASSYGDGGKGRNEQFF. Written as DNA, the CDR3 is TGTGCCAGCAGTTACGGGGACGGGGGAAAGGGGAGAAATGAGCAGTTCTTC.